This section outlines one T cell receptor beta chain sequence together with its context. Time point denoted: week 3, after first cycle of checkpoint inhibitor. Samples come from before therapy and from week 3 after the first blockade cycle. This record comes from a study of blood T cell dynamics during melanoma immunotherapy. Study overall: First-line therapy was either pembrolizumab or nivolumab with ipilimumab for metastatic melanoma.

The length of the CDR3 is 15 residues. From germline, CDR1 is SGHVS and CDR2 FNYEAQ. The trim removed 5 bases at V and 5 bases at J, leaving 9 bases unmatched. Profiled with immunoSEQ multiplex PCR; TCRdb holds only in-frame clones, not every one. This sample has 900 or so clones, with 55% to 75% found just once. Here the sequenced sample was central memory CD8+ T cells from blood, taken from a patient treated with checkpoint blockade. The V and J genes are TRBV7-6 and TRBJ1-5; TRBD1 agrees at 7 bases. This receptor was taken from a human donor with melanoma. CDR3 region: CASSRTGAGDQPQHF. DNA of the CDR3: TGTGCCAGCAGCCGTACAGGGGCCGGTGATCAGCCCCAGCATTTT.